This T cell receptor beta chain emerged from a study of blood T cell repertoires in COVID-19. The V gene end was trimmed by 3 bases and the J gene end by 0 bases; junction bases not matched to a gene: 5. Germline lookup yields CDR1 LNHDA and CDR2 SQIVND (reference sequence). CDR3 length: 18 amino acids. Assay: immunoSEQ multiplex PCR; the TCRdb copy retains only in-frame clones and omits some. This sample has about 170,000 clones; approximately 86% occur once, and the top ten carry less than 3.5%. This clone was seen a few times. This sequence was found in a man between 65 and 79 years old with acute or convalescent COVID-19. Sequences were obtained from peripheral blood. The chain joins TRBV19 to TRBJ2-6; TRBD2 matches at 10 bases. The CDR3 sequence: CASSMLAGALSGANVLTF. The CDR3 DNA sequence: TGTGCCAGTAGTATGCTAGCGGGGGCCCTCTCTGGGGCCAACGTCCTGACTTTC.